The TCR beta chain described here comes from a study of monozygotic twins with inflammatory bowel disease. This CDR3 is 16 amino acids long. The germline gives CDR1 SEHNR, CDR2 FQNEAQ (reference sequence). In preparing each TCR library, 3500 ng of total RNA was used. TCRalpha and TCRbeta cDNA went through nested PCRs of approximately 16 and 10 cycles, two in total. TCRdb derives one entry per CDR3 protein from the 5' RACE reads, leaving out DNA. In all, the sample yields 400,000 to 500,000 distinct CDR3 sequences. V is TRBV7-9 and J is TRBJ2-1; TCRdb's assignment of TRBD1 cannot be checked, as there is no DNA. Material for sequencing was blood. This TCR was sampled from a human donor with ulcerative colitis or Crohn's disease, or a healthy co-twin of an affected twin (not recorded which). The CDR3 reads CASSLPGTGAFNEQFF.